These 16 T cell receptor beta chains share one sample of origin, sequenced in a study of blood T cells in healthy people across ages (dated by TCRdb to about 2015). The library was built by means of 5' RACE. Instrument on record: Illumina HiSeq 2500. A second PCR of 7 to 11 cycles was performed with a sample-barcoded 5' primer and a J-beta primer mix. TCRdb's own reprocessing of the public reads used fastp at Q25 and MiXCR and kept productive beta chains. Records with the same CDR3 protein are collapsed into one entry carrying the most frequent genes and DNA. The sample table holds around 650,000 distinct CDR3 sequences, of which 32% were seen once. The top ten clones comprise over 15% of the sample. Sequencing input: blood. These TCRs come from a woman over 75 in good health. Donor details come from another sample of the same person, matched by shared clones.

In regard to this clonotype: Just one base apart from a much larger clone, this may be a read error. The J gene is TRBJ2-3, the V gene TRBV7-2; TRBD2 matches at 7 bases. V was clipped by 1 base and J by 4 bases; unmatched bases: 5. The CDR3 is 15 amino acids. The germline CDR1 and CDR2 sequences are SGHTA and FQGNSA. The CDR3 bases are TGTGCCAGCAGCTTAGAGCCGGGGAGGGCAGATACGCAGTATTTT. Its translation is CASSLEPGRADTQYF.

As regards this clonotype: At one end, the junction sequence differs from germline, possibly due to a read error. The genes are TRBV29-1 and TRBJ2-5; D is unresolved. CDR3 length: 16 amino acids. The germline V gene encodes CDR1 SQVTM and CDR2 ANQGSEA. CDR3 sequence: CCVEELGRAYQETQYF. The CDR3 coding sequence is TGCTGCGTTGAAGAATTAGGCCGGGCGTACCAAGAGACCCAGTACTTC. Combining the CDR3 with reference TRBV29-1 and TRBJ2-5 gives the whole variable domain SAVISQKPSRDICQRGTSLTIQCQVDSQVTMMFWYRQQPGQSLTLIATANQGSEATYESGFVIDKFPISRPNLTFSTLTVSNMSPEDSSIYLCCVEELGRAYQETQYFGPGTRLLVL.

The chain is built from TRBV28 and TRBJ1-1; a weak D match, TRBD1 (6 bases). V was trimmed by 8 bases and J by 1 base, leaving 11 bases between them. The CDR3 extends over 13 amino acids. The germline CDR1 and CDR2 sequences are MDHEN and SYDVKM. Written as DNA, the CDR3 is TGTGCCAGCGCCCAGGGGCCGAACACTGAAGCTTTCTTT. Amino acid sequence: CASAQGPNTEAFF.

This clonotype was observed at least ten times. This chain joins TRBV6-1 and TRBJ2-7; D gene unclear. CDR1 MNHNS and CDR2 SASEGT come from the germline V gene. V was cut by 8 bases and J by 2 bases, with 16 bases left in between. The CDR3 sequence is 14 residues long. DNA for the CDR3: TGTGCCAGCTCCCTTAGGGAAAGTACCTACGAGCAGTACTTC. It encodes CASSLRESTYEQYF.

The rearrangement uses TRBV27 and TRBJ2-1, with TRBD2 as a possible D gene (5 bases). V lost 5 bases, J lost 15 bases, and 26 bases lay in between. The CDR3 has 15 amino acids. Germline CDR1 and CDR2: MNHEY and SMNVEV (reference sequence). The CDR3 coding sequence is TGTGCCAGCAGTAATACCTACGGGCGTCTCCGAGGGTGGTTCTTC. Protein: CASSNTYGRLRGWFF.

This chain links TRBV20-1 with TRBJ2-1, with D perhaps TRBD2 (9 bases). The end of the DNA fits TRBJ2-7 better, so the J call may be wrong. This CDR3 has 14 residues. Germline V lookup: CDR1 DFQATT, CDR2 SNEGSKA (reference sequence). CDR3 loop: CSLQGAGGDHEQYF. CDR3 DNA: TGCAGCCTCCAGGGGGCGGGAGGGGACCACGAGCAGTACTTC.

A word on this clonotype: One base away lies a much larger clone, so this may be a sequencing read error. This chain uses TRBV20-1 with TRBJ2-7; D possibly corresponds to TRBD1 (6 bases). This CDR3 spans 14 amino acids. Per the germline V gene, CDR1 is DFQATT and CDR2 is SNEGSKA (reference sequence). The DNA of the CDR3 is TGCGGTGCTAGAGAGAGGGCAGGGGCAGGCGAGCAGTACTTC. Translation: CGARERAGAGEQYF.

The chain has TRBV24-1 and TRBJ1-2; D is unresolved. The CDR3 covers 14 residues. Germline loops: CDR1 KGHDR, CDR2 SFDVKD. Trimming shortened V by 4 bases and J by 4 bases, and 12 bases separated the two germline ends. The CDR3 loop reads CATSDAGGIYGYTF. The CDR3 DNA follows: TGTGCCACCAGTGACGCAGGAGGGATCTATGGCTACACCTTC.

The rearrangement links TRBV7-2 to TRBJ1-1; D gene unclear. Germline V gives CDR1 SGHTA, CDR2 FQGNSA. Between the trimmed V and J ends, which lost 2 bases and 4 bases, there was a span of 14 bases. This CDR3 has 15 amino acids. The CDR3 sequence: CASSLSITGSTEAFF. For the CDR3, the DNA is TGTGCCAGCAGCTTAAGTATTACCGGGAGCACTGAAGCTTTCTTT. Variable domain in full (rest from reference TRBV7-2 and TRBJ1-1): GAGVSQSPSNKVTEKGKDVELRCDPISGHTALYWYRQSLGQGLEFLIYFQGNSAPDKSGLPSDRFSAERTGGSVSTLTIQRTQQEDSAVYLCASSLSITGSTEAFFGQGTRLTVV.

The chain has TRBV9 and TRBJ2-3, with D maybe TRBD1 (8 bases). V was pared by 3 bases and J by 6 bases, with 17 bases between. Germline assignment: CDR1 SGDLS and CDR2 YYNGEE. The CDR3 consists of 15 residues. The CDR3 is CASSGLDRGGDTQYF. The CDR3 DNA is TGTGCCAGCAGCGGACTTGACAGGGGAGGGGATACGCAGTATTTT.

Notes on this clonotype: Given a much more abundant clone one base away, this may be a read error. The chain links TRBV6-5 to TRBJ2-6; possible D gene TRBD1, 6 bases. The CDR3 contains 16 residues. In germline, CDR1 is MNHEY, CDR2 SVGAGI. Here the CDR3 DNA reads TGTGCCAGCACCATACAGGGAATTACTGGGGCCAACGTCCCGACTTTC. It specifies CASTIQGITGANVPTF.

The genes are TRBV7-2 and TRBJ2-5; the match to TRBD2 covers 12 bases. The DNA end is more similar to TRBJ2-7, so the J call may be wrong. Germline values: CDR1 SGHTA, CDR2 FQGNSA. This CDR3 contains 15 residues. The CDR3 protein is CASSYLAGGKYEQYF. The DNA of the CDR3 is TGTGCCAGCAGCTATCTAGCGGGAGGGAAATACGAGCAGTACTTC.

Note on this clonotype: A read error may explain this, as a much larger clone is one base away. The J gene is TRBJ2-3, the V gene TRBV12-3 or TRBV12-4; TRBD1 is a possible D gene (5 bases). This CDR3 is 15 amino acids long. Trimming stripped 3 bases from V and 0 bases from J, with 10 bases between. CDR3: CASSFTGLSTDTQYF. The CDR3 DNA is TGTGCCAGCAGTTTTACAGGTTTGAGCACAGATACGCAGTATTTT.

This clonotype showed up just a few times. The chain employs TRBV4-1 and TRBJ1-6; perhaps TRBD1 as D (6 bases). This CDR3 comprises 16 residues. V lost 4 bases and J 10 bases, leaving 20 bases between the germline ends. Looked up from germline, CDR1 is MGHRA and CDR2 is YSYEKL. The CDR3 loop is CASSLGPGRRGSPLHF. The CDR3 DNA reads TGCGCCAGCAGCCTCGGCCCGGGTAGAAGGGGGTCACCCCTCCACTTT.

This clonotype was seen at least ten times. V and J are TRBV10-3 and TRBJ1-6; 8 bases are shared with TRBD1. The CDR3 is made up of 14 amino acids. V dropped 6 bases and J dropped 6; count of bases not matched to a gene: 4. Per germline, CDR1 ENHRY and CDR2 SYGVKD. CDR3 amino acids: CAIRADRGNSPLHF. CDR3 coding DNA: TGTGCCATCAGGGCTGACAGGGGTAATTCACCCCTCCACTTT.

The chain couples TRBV29-1 to TRBJ2-4; no definite D call. The J call could be wrong; TRBJ2-7 is a better fit for the DNA end. Germline-derived CDR1 and CDR2 are SQVTM and ANQGSEA. The CDR3 totals 14 residues. CDR3 DNA sequence: TGCAGCGCCAGTGGAATAGGAGCCTCCTACGAGCAGTACTTC. This encodes CSASGIGASYEQYF.